Given below is one T cell receptor beta chain in context. A junction end diverges from the germline sequence, so it may reflect a read error. The PCR ran on 60 Vbeta and 13 Jbeta primers. Sequencing was performed with immunoSEQ multiplex PCR; in TCRdb, only in-frame clones are kept and a portion is missing. In the table there are about 190,000 clones, approximately 81% of which are singletons. The CDR3 loop spans 14 amino acids. In germline, CDR1 is SGHRS, CDR2 YFSETQ. This sample is part of a study of cytomegalovirus exposure and HLA in healthy donors. Sequenced sample: PBMCs. The source is a man in his forties or fifties in good health and CMV-seronegative. The rearrangement joins TRBV5-1 to TRBJ1-2; the D gene is possibly TRBD1 (6 bases). CDR3 nucleotides: TGCGCCAGCAGTTTGGTAGCAGGGGTGGATGGCTACACCTTC. Translation: CASSLVAGVDGYTF.